This T cell receptor (beta chain) was recovered during a study of read filtering for tumor transcriptome and immune sequencing. This clonotype was seen many times. At the time of active disease, bone marrow was collected from every patient. The library was built from around 400 ng RNA with molecular barcoded adaptors for alpha/delta and beta/gamma chains. From the reads, TCRdb called clonotypes with MiXCR, one entry per CDR3 protein. Of 90,000 or so distinct CDR3 sequences listed, around a fifth are singletons. CDR3 size: 12 residues. Deletions cut 1 base from V and 14 bases from J, with 12 bases between. Germline V gene data show CDR1 as SGHRS and CDR2 as YFSETQ.

The sample comprised a population of CD138-negative cells sorted from bone marrow. This receptor was obtained from a donor aged 40 or older with multiple myeloma. The rearrangement uses TRBV5-1 and TRBJ1-4, with D possibly being TRBD1 (6 bases). Written as DNA, the CDR3 is TGCGCCAGCAGCTTGAAGGGGGAATTGCTGTTTTTT. This translates into CASSLKGELLFF.